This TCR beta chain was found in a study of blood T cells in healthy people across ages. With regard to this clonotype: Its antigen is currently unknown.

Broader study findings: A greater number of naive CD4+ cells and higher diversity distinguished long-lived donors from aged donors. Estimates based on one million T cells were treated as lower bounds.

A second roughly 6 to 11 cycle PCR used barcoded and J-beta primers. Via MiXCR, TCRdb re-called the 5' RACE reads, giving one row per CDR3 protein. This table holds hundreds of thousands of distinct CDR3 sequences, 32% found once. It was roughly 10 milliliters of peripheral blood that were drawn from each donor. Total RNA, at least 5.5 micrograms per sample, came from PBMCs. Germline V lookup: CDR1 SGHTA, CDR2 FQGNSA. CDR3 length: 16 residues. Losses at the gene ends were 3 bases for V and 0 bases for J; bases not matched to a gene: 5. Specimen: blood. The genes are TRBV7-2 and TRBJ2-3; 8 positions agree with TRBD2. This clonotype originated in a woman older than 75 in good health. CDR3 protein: CASSLQAGESTDTQYF. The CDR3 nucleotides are TGTGCCAGCAGCTTGCAAGCGGGGGAGAGCACAGATACGCAGTATTTT.